Presented here are 8 T cell receptor beta chains from one specimen sequenced in a study of T cell responses to AZD1222 COVID-19 vaccine. Assay: immunoSEQ multiplex PCR; the TCRdb copy retains only in-frame clones and omits some. The sample shows around 140,000 clones, 88% of them seen only once. The material sequenced was peripheral blood, taken 28 days after the second dose of the MenACWY control vaccine. The origin of the receptors is an adult who received the MenACWY meningococcal vaccine as a control.

This clone was counted a few times. This rearrangement joins TRBV12-3 or TRBV12-4 to TRBJ1-1, with D unresolved. Trimming stripped 8 bases from V and 0 bases from J, with 10 bases between. The CDR3 totals 13 residues. For the CDR3, the DNA is TGTGCCAGCGTCGGGCAAATGAACACTGAAGCTTTCTTT. Its translation is CASVGQMNTEAFF.

The V call is TRBV27, the J call TRBJ1-4, with D maybe TRBD1 (5 bases). Trimming shortened V by 3 bases and J by 0 bases, and 11 bases separated the two germline ends. CDR1 is MNHEY and CDR2 is SMNVEV in the germline V gene (reference sequence). The CDR3 has 16 amino acids. CDR3 loop: CASSLRGGATNEKLFF. For the CDR3, the DNA is TGTGCCAGCAGTTTGAGGGGAGGGGCAACTAATGAAAAACTGTTTTTT.

CDR3 loop: CASSIGVGRTGNIQYF. Here the CDR3 DNA reads TGTGCCAGTAGTATAGGGGTAGGGAGGACTGGGAACATTCAGTACTTC. The V gene is TRBV19, the J gene TRBJ2-4; D might be TRBD2 (6 bases). The CDR3 is 16 residues long. V dropped 1 base and J dropped 7 bases, with 17 bases sitting between them. Germline lookup yields CDR1 LNHDA and CDR2 SQIVND (reference sequence).

Details on this clone: The junction and the germline gene differ at one end; a read error may be behind it. The chain has TRBV7-2 and TRBJ2-3; D remains unclear. CDR1 and CDR2 (germline): SGHTA, FQGNSA. The CDR3 contains 12 residues. CDR3 loop: CASGFRPDTQYF. CDR3 in DNA: TGTGCCAGCGGCTTCAGGCCAGATACGCAGTATTTT.

DNA for the CDR3: TGTGCCAGCAGCTTAAGCCCGTCAGAAGGCTACACCTTC. It specifies CASSLSPSEGYTF. The rearrangement uses TRBV7-8 and TRBJ1-2; D gene ambiguous. Germline V gene lookup returns CDR1 SGHVS and CDR2 FQNEAQ. With 2 bases removed from V and 8 bases from J, the gap between germline ends came to 12 bases. This CDR3 has 13 amino acids.

This chain links TRBV29-1 with TRBJ2-1; 8 nucleotides align to TRBD2. V shed 2 bases and J 8 bases; nucleotides not matched to a gene: 8. Germline CDR1 and CDR2: SQVTM and ANQGSEA. The CDR3 consists of 14 residues. This chain's CDR3 is CSVEPGLVSHEQFF. DNA for the CDR3: TGCAGCGTTGAACCGGGACTAGTATCCCATGAGCAGTTCTTC.

V gene TRBV5-1 combines with J gene TRBJ1-1, with no clear D. The CDR3 spans 14 residues. Germline V gives CDR1 SGHRS, CDR2 YFSETQ. V lost 2 bases and J lost 1, with 9 bases in between. CDR3 DNA: TGCGCCAGCAGCTTAATGAATGAGAACACTGAAGCTTTCTTT. Amino acid sequence: CASSLMNENTEAFF.

In DNA form, the CDR3 reads TGTGCCACCAGCAGAGATCGAGGGGAAGGGGGCTACACCTTC. Protein: CATSRDRGEGGYTF. The chain has TRBV15 and TRBJ1-2; a possible D gene is TRBD1 (5 bases). The germline V gene has CDR1 LNHNV and CDR2 YYDKDF (reference sequence). V was shortened by 0 bases and J by 8 bases, with 13 bases between the two germline ends. The CDR3 runs 14 residues.